The source of this T cell receptor beta chain is a study of blood T cell repertoires in COVID-19. The overall study: The United States, Italy and Spain were the sources of the acute and convalescent COVID-19 samples. PBMCs, B-cell-depleted T cells, or T cells provided the cDNA or gDNA that made up the material.

Per the original data handling: Counts of nucleated cells, estimated from reference gene primer amplification, were obtained. Data came from immunoSEQ multiplex PCR; TCRdb stores just in-frame clones and leaves some out. That table is the source of V, J and clone size, and D and trimming were worked out from the DNA. Here the sample spans under 100,000 clones, more than 75% being singletons. The source of this sequence is a woman aged 80 or over with active or convalescent COVID-19. The specimen was peripheral blood.

CDR3 loop: CASSALQGQETQYF. DNA for the CDR3: TGTGCCAGCTCCGCCCTACAGGGACAAGAGACCCAGTACTTC. The J gene is TRBJ2-5, the V gene TRBV18; TRBD1 might be the D (6 bases). CDR3 length: 14 amino acids. V gave up 6 bases and J gave up 2 bases, with 13 bases separating them. Germline CDR1 KGHSH, CDR2 LQKENI.